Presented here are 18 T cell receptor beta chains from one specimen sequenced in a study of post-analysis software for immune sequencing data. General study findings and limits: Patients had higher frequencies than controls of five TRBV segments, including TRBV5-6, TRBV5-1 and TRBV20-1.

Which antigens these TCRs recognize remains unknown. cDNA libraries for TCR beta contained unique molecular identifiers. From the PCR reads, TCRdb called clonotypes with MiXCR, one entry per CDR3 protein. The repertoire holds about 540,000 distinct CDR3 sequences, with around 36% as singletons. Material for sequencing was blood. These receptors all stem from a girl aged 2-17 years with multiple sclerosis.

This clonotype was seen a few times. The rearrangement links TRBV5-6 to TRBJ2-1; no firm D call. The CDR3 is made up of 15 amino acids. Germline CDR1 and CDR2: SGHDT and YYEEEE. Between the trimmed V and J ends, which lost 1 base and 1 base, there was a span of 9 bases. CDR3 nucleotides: TGTGCCAGCAGCTTGCTGGGCGAATCCTACAATGAGCAGTTCTTC. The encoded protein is CASSLLGESYNEQFF.

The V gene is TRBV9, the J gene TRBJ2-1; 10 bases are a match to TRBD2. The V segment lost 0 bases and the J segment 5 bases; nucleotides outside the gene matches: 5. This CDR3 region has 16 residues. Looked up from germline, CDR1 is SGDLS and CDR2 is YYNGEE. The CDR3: CASSVASGGTHNEQFF. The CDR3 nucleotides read TGTGCCAGCAGCGTAGCTAGCGGGGGAACTCACAATGAGCAGTTCTTC.

CDR3 sequence (DNA): TGTGCCAGCAGTATGGGGACGCCCCAAGAGACCCAGTACTTC. This gives the protein CASSMGTPQETQYF. The gene calls are TRBV12-3 or TRBV12-4 and TRBJ2-5; the D call may be TRBD1 or TRBD2 (5 bases each). V gave up 5 bases and J gave up 1 base, with 11 bases separating them. The CDR3 has 14 amino acids.

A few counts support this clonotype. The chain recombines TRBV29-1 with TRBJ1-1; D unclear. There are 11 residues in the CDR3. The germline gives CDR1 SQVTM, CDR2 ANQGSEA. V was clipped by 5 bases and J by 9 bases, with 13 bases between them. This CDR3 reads CSVLTTYKAFF. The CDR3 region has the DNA TGCAGCGTTCTTACGACATACAAAGCTTTCTTT. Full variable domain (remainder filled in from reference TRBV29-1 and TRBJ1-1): SAVISQKPSRDICQRGTSLTIQCQVDSQVTMMFWYRQQPGQSLTLIATANQGSEATYESGFVIDKFPISRPNLTFSTLTVSNMSPEDSSIYLCSVLTTYKAFFGQGTRLTVV.

The CDR3 is CSAGKTRSPGNEQFF. The CDR3 region has the DNA TGCAGCGCCGGAAAGACCAGATCCCCGGGCAATGAGCAGTTCTTC. The V call is TRBV29-1, the J call TRBJ2-1; D not certain. The CDR3 is 15 residues long. Germline V lookup: CDR1 SQVTM, CDR2 ANQGSEA. V lost 7 bases, J lost 6 bases, and 22 bases lay in between.

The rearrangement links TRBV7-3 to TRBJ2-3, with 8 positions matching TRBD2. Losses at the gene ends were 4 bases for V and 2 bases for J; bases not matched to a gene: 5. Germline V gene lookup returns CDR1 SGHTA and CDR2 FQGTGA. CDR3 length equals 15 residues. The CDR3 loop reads CASSSGTRYTDTQYF. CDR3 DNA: TGTGCCAGCAGCTCCGGGACTAGATACACAGATACGCAGTATTTT.

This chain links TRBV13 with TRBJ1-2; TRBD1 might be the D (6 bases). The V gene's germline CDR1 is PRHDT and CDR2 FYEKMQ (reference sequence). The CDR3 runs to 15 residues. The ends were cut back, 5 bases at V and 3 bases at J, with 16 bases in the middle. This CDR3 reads CASSEGHEDHYGYTF. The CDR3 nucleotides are TGTGCCAGCAGCGAGGGACACGAAGACCACTATGGCTACACCTTC.

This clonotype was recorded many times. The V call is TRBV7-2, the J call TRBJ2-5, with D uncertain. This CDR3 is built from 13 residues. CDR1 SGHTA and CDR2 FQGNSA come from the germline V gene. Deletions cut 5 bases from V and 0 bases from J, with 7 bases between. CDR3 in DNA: TGTGCCAGCAGCATCTCGTACCAAGAGACCCAGTACTTC. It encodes CASSISYQETQYF.

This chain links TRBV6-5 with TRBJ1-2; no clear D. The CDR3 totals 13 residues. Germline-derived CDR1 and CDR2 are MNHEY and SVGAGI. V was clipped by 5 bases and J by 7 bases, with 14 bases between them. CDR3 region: CASSGPVGTGYTF. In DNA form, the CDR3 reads TGTGCCAGCAGTGGCCCGGTGGGCACTGGCTACACCTTC.

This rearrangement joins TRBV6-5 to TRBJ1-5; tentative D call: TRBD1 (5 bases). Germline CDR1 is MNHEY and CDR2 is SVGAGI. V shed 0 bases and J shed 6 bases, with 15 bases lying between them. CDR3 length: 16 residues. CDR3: CASSYSNPIGGQPQHF. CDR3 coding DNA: TGTGCCAGCAGTTACTCAAATCCAATTGGGGGTCAGCCCCAGCATTTT.

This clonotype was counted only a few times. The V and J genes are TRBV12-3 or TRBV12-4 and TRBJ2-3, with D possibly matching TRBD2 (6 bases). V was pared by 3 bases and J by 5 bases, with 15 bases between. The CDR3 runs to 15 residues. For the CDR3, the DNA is TGTGCCAGCAGTTTTCGGGGACCCGGGGGAGATACGCAGTATTTT. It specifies CASSFRGPGGDTQYF.

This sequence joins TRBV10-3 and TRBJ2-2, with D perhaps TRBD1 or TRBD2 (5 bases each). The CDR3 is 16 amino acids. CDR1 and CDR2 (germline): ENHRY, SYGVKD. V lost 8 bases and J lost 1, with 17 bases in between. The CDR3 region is CAISTFRGVNTGELFF. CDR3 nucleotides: TGTGCCATCTCGACATTCCGAGGGGTGAACACCGGGGAGCTGTTTTTT.

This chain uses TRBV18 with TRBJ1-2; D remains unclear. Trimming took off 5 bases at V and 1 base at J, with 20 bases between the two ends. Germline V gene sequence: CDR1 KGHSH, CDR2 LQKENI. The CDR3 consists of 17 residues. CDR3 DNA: TGTGCCAGCTCAGCTACCCGGGAGCGCTACCTTAACTATGGCTACACCTTC. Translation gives CASSATRERYLNYGYTF.

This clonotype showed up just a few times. The CDR3 DNA reads TGTGCCAGCAGCCTCCTTGGCAGGGAGGTTGGTGGGGCCAACGTCCTGACTTTC. This codes for CASSLLGREVGGANVLTF. The rearrangement joins TRBV5-6 to TRBJ2-6; tentative D call: TRBD2 (6 bases). Germline CDR1 reads SGHDT; CDR2 reads YYEEEE. Trimming left V 4 bases short and J 3 bases short, with 20 bases between. This CDR3 is 18 amino acids long.

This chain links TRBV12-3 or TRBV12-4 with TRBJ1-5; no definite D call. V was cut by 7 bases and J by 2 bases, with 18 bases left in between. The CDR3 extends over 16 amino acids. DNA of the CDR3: TGTGCCAGCACCACCGGTGGGCGGTTGGGCAATCAGCCCCAGCATTTT. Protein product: CASTTGGRLGNQPQHF.

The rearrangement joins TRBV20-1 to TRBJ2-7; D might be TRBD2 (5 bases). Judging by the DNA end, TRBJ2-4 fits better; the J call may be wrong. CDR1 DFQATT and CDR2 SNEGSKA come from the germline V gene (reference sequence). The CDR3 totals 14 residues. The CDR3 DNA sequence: TGCAGTGCTGAATCTGTCCAGGCGGGCTACATTCAGTACTTC. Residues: CSAESVQAGYIQYF.

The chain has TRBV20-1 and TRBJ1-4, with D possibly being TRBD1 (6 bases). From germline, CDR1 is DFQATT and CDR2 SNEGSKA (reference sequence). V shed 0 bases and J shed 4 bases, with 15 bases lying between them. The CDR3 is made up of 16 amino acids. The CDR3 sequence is CSARDPQRGNNEKLFF. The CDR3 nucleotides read TGCAGTGCTAGAGACCCGCAGAGGGGGAATAATGAAAAACTGTTTTTT.

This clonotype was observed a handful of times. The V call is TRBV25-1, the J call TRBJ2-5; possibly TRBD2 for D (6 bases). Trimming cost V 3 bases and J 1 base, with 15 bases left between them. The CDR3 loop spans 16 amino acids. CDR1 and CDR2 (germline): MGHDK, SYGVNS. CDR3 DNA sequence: TGTGCCAGCAGTGAGGGACTCCTAGCGACCCAAGAGACCCAGTACTTC. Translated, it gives CASSEGLLATQETQYF.